This TCR beta chain was retrieved from a study of blood T cell repertoires in COVID-19. Looking at the study overall: PBMCs, B-cell-depleted T cells, or T cells provided the cDNA or gDNA that made up the material.

This clone was seen a handful of times. Only in-frame clones appear in the TCRdb table, and some are missing; sequencing was by immunoSEQ multiplex PCR. The sample yields around 200,000 clones, about 85% seen once. The sample comprised PBMCs or T cells enriched from blood (not recorded which). The TCR sequence derives from a man aged 40-55 years who had recovered from COVID-19.

The CDR3 DNA reads TGTGCCAGCAGCCTTAGGGGGGGCTACGAGCAGTACTTC. It codes for CASSLRGGYEQYF. The chain combines TRBV12-3 or TRBV12-4 with TRBJ2-7; D perhaps matches TRBD2 (7 bases). Trimming stripped 6 bases from V and 3 bases from J, with 12 bases between. This CDR3 spans 13 amino acids.